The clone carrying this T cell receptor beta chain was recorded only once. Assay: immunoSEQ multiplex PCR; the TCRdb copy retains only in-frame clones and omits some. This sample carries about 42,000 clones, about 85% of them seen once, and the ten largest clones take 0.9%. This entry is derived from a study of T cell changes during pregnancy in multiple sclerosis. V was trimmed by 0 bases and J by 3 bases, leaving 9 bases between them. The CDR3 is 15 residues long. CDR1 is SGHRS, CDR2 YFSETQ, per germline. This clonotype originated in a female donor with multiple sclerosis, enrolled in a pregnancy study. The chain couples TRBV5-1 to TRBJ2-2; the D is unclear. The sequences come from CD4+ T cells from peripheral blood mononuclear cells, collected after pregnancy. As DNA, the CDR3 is TGCGCCAGCAGCTTGGTTACATTGGACACCGGGGAGCTGTTTTTT. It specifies CASSLVTLDTGELFF.